The rows below give T cell receptor beta chains drawn from one sample of a study of technical replicates of blood from a handful of donors. TCRdb's table, derived via immunoSEQ multiplex PCR, lists solely in-frame clones and lacks some. The sample yields about 80,000 clones, around nine tenths seen once. Sequenced input: T cells isolated from PBMCs. The source of these receptors is a human donor in good health. The CDR3 runs from the conserved cysteine through the conserved F or W. Each record gives: J gene, clone size, D gene, V gene, CDR3 protein, CDR3 DNA. The D gene is left open where the match is weak. Not every row has a clone size; where given, it reads once, few, many or a size class.

>TRBJ2-3|NA|NA|TRBV6-5
CASSGPNADTQYF
TGTGCCAGCAGTGGTCCAAACGCGGATACGCAGTATTTT
>TRBJ1-1|NA|NA|TRBV7-2
CASSLHRGGTEAFF
TGTGCCAGCAGCTTACACCGGGGGGGGACTGAAGCTTTCTTT
>TRBJ2-3|NA|TRBD2|TRBV6-4
CASGSGSVTDTQYF
TGTGCCAGCGGTAGCGGGAGTGTCACAGATACGCAGTATTTT
>TRBJ2-1|few|NA|TRBV6-4
CASSDSAGQGNEQFF
TGTGCCAGCAGTGACTCGGCGGGGCAGGGTAATGAGCAGTTCTTC
>TRBJ2-2|NA|TRBD2|TRBV5-6
CASSSESGGRAGELFF
TGTGCCAGCAGCTCCGAAAGCGGGGGGAGGGCCGGGGAGCTGTTTTTT
>TRBJ2-7|NA|TRBD1|TRBV6-6
CASITGEGSYEQYF
TGTGCCAGCATTACAGGGGAAGGCTCCTACGAGCAGTACTTC
>TRBJ1-1|NA|TRBD1|TRBV11-3
CASSPPTGIDTEAFF
TGTGCCAGCAGCCCCCCGACAGGGATCGACACTGAAGCTTTCTTT
>TRBJ1-4|NA|NA|TRBV7-2
CASSLRGQTNEKLFF
TGTGCCAGCAGCTTAAGAGGACAAACTAATGAAAAACTGTTTTTT
>TRBJ1-5|NA|NA|TRBV5-6
CASSLGRLNQPQHF
TGTGCCAGCAGCTTGGGCAGGCTCAATCAGCCCCAGCATTTT
>TRBJ2-3|NA|NA|TRBV2
CASRLEFQGRWSTDTQYF
TGTGCCAGCAGGCTCGAATTTCAGGGGAGATGGAGCACAGATACGCAGTATTTT
>TRBJ2-7|NA|TRBD1|TRBV4-3
CASSQGDRTLSYEQYF
TGCGCCAGCAGCCAAGGGGACAGAACTTTGTCCTACGAGCAGTACTTC
>TRBJ2-1|NA|TRBD2|TRBV27
CASSTPASGIVFRSYNEQFF
TGTGCCAGCAGCACCCCGGCTAGCGGGATAGTTTTTAGGTCCTACAATGAGCAGTTCTTC
>TRBJ2-7|NA|TRBD2|TRBV9
CASSADDRTSGFYEQYF
TGTGCCAGCAGCGCCGACGACCGGACTAGCGGGTTTTACGAGCAGTACTTC
>TRBJ2-3|NA|TRBD2|TRBV4-3
CASSQNVGLAGGTDTQYF
TGCGCCAGCAGCCAAAACGTGGGACTAGCGGGAGGGACAGATACGCAGTATTTT
>TRBJ1-1|NA|NA|TRBV5-1
CASSLGPGPNTEAFF
TGCGCCAGCAGCTTGGGCCCAGGCCCGAACACTGAAGCTTTCTTT
>TRBJ2-7|NA|NA|TRBV25-1
CASNTGTYEQYF
TGTGCCAGCAACACAGGGACCTACGAGCAGTACTTC
>TRBJ2-2|NA|NA|TRBV7-7
CASSVQGSTGELFF
TGTGCTAGCAGCGTACAGGGATCCACCGGGGAGCTGTTTTTT
>TRBJ2-2|NA|TRBD2|TRBV10-3
CATQSGLANTGELFF
TGTGCCACGCAATCGGGACTAGCGAACACCGGGGAGCTGTTTTTT
>TRBJ1-5|NA|NA|TRBV27
CASSLLSGVGQPQHF
TGTGCCAGCAGTTTATTATCCGGGGTTGGTCAGCCCCAGCATTTT
>TRBJ2-3|NA|NA|TRBV27
CASIARDTDTQYF
TGTGCCAGCATAGCCAGGGACACAGATACGCAGTATTTT
>TRBJ1-1|NA|NA|TRBV29-1
CSVELRLNTEAFF
TGCAGCGTTGAATTGCGGTTAAACACTGAAGCTTTCTTT
>TRBJ1-5|NA|NA|TRBV25-1
CASSALWSGLYQPQHF
TGTGCCAGCAGTGCCCTCTGGTCCGGGTTGTATCAGCCCCAGCATTTT
>TRBJ2-7|NA|TRBD1|TRBV19
CASSSGTGAYEQYF
TGTGCCAGTAGTTCCGGGACAGGGGCCTACGAGCAGTACTTC
>TRBJ1-2|NA|TRBD1|TRBV19
CASSFISGQGPVYGYTF
TGTGCCAGTAGCTTTATTAGCGGACAGGGCCCCGTCTATGGCTACACCTTC
>TRBJ2-3|NA|NA|TRBV4-2
CASSQVFLDTQYF
TGTGCCAGCAGCCAAGTCTTTCTAGATACGCAGTATTTT
>TRBJ2-1|NA|NA|TRBV7-9
CASSALGGGLPEQFF
TGTGCCAGCAGCGCGCTCGGGGGAGGATTGCCTGAGCAGTTCTTC
>TRBJ1-1|NA|NA|TRBV9
CASSAWRDTEAFF
TGTGCCAGCAGCGCTTGGAGGGACACTGAAGCTTTCTTT
>TRBJ1-2|NA|TRBD1|TRBV7-2
CASFWTGGLSGYYGYTF
TGTGCCAGCTTTTGGACAGGGGGTCTGTCGGGCTACTATGGCTACACCTTC
>TRBJ2-1|NA|NA|TRBV5-6
CASSYQGNEQFF
TGTGCCAGCAGCTATCAGGGGAATGAGCAGTTCTTC
>TRBJ1-1|few|NA|TRBV30
CAWSVSGRGNTEAFF
TGTGCCTGGAGTGTATCGGGTAGGGGAAACACTGAAGCTTTCTTT
>TRBJ2-4|NA|NA|TRBV28
CASPLGRASKNIQYF
TGTGCCAGTCCCCTGGGCAGGGCTAGCAAAAACATTCAGTACTTC
>TRBJ2-7|NA|TRBD2|TRBV5-6
CASSLGAGATYEQYF
TGTGCCAGCAGCCTAGGGGCGGGAGCCACCTACGAGCAGTACTTC
>TRBJ2-1|NA|NA|TRBV29-1
CSVEQLITEQFF
TGCAGCGTTGAACAACTAATTACTGAGCAGTTCTTC
>TRBJ1-2|NA|TRBD1|TRBV14
CASSQDSDNRGPLGGYTF
TGTGCCAGCAGCCAAGACTCGGACAACAGGGGGCCGTTGGGTGGCTACACCTTC
>TRBJ2-2|NA|TRBD2|TRBV15
CATIRGAGEYTGELFF
TGTGCCACCATCAGGGGAGCGGGAGAGTACACCGGGGAGCTGTTTTTT
>TRBJ1-2|NA|NA|TRBV7-3
CASSLTRDSGYTF
TGTGCCAGCAGCTTAACTCGGGATTCTGGCTACACCTTC
>TRBJ1-5|NA|NA|TRBV6-4
CASSTESNQPQHF
TGTGCCAGCAGTACAGAGAGCAATCAGCCCCAGCATTTT
>TRBJ2-7|NA|NA|TRBV2
CASTGGAYEQYF
TGTGCCAGCACGGGCGGGGCCTACGAGCAGTACTTC
>TRBJ2-2|NA|NA|TRBV7-9
CASSLGGPWSGTGELFF
TGTGCCAGCAGCTTAGGGGGGCCGTGGAGCGGAACCGGGGAGCTGTTTTTT
>TRBJ2-7|once|TRBD2|TRBV11-2
CASSLGLREPYEQYF
TGTGCCAGCAGCTTAGGATTGCGGGAGCCCTACGAGCAGTACTTC
>TRBJ2-2|NA|NA|TRBV6-1
CASSEFSVTGELFF
TGTGCCAGCAGTGAATTTTCGGTCACCGGGGAGCTGTTTTTT
>TRBJ2-4|NA|TRBD2|TRBV5-1
CASSLDVSGNEIQYF
TGCGCCAGCAGCTTGGATGTTAGCGGGAATGAGATTCAGTACTTC
>TRBJ1-1|few|NA|TRBV7-2
CASSLGSGLSTEAFF
TGTGCCAGCAGCTTAGGATCGGGATTATCAACTGAAGCTTTCTTT
>TRBJ2-3|NA|TRBD1|TRBV11-3
CASSSRQGSHPDTQYF
TGTGCCAGCAGCTCCCGACAGGGGTCTCACCCAGATACGCAGTATTTT
>TRBJ1-5|NA|NA|TRBV27
CASSFLQGNQPQHF
TGTGCCAGCAGTTTTCTTCAGGGCAATCAGCCCCAGCATTTT
>TRBJ2-7|NA|TRBD1|TRBV6-5
CASSPSGGSSYEQYF
TGTGCCAGCAGCCCATCAGGGGGATCCTCCTACGAGCAGTACTTC
>TRBJ1-2|NA|TRBD1|TRBV15
CATSRDRAGGAYGYTF
TGTGCCACCAGCAGAGATAGGGCAGGGGGTGCCTATGGCTACACCTTC
>TRBJ2-5|NA|TRBD2|TRBV5-6
CASSFRLAGEETQYF
TGTGCCAGCAGCTTCAGACTAGCGGGAGAAGAGACCCAGTACTTC
>TRBJ2-5|NA|NA|TRBV29-1
CSVRMGQETQYF
TGCAGCGTGAGGATGGGCCAAGAGACCCAGTACTTC
>TRBJ1-5|NA|NA|TRBV5-6
CASSLDRRAPQHF
TGTGCCAGCAGCTTGGACAGGAGGGCTCCCCAGCATTTT
>TRBJ2-2|NA|NA|TRBV7-7
CASSWSSGGELFF
TGTGCCAGCAGCTGGAGTTCCGGCGGGGAGCTGTTTTTT
>TRBJ2-1|NA|TRBD2|TRBV19
CASSAAGGPNEQFF
TGTGCCAGTAGTGCAGCGGGAGGACCCAATGAGCAGTTCTTC
>TRBJ1-2|NA|TRBD1|TRBV7-7
CASSLAGQGSDSANYGYTF
TGTGCCAGCAGCTTGGCTGGACAGGGGTCGGATTCAGCTAACTATGGCTACACCTTC
>TRBJ2-5|NA|TRBD2|TRBV11-3
CASSLDGGRGETQYF
TGTGCCAGCAGCTTAGACGGCGGGAGGGGAGAGACCCAGTACTTC
>TRBJ2-7|NA|TRBD2|TRBV9
CASSVGSGRGNEQYF
TGTGCCAGCAGCGTAGGTAGCGGGAGGGGAAACGAGCAGTACTTC
>TRBJ1-2|NA|NA|TRBV7-2
CASSFPGMGYGYTF
TGTGCCAGCAGCTTCCCAGGGATGGGCTATGGCTACACCTTC
>TRBJ1-5|once|NA|TRBV9
CASSVEGVQPQHF
TGTGCCAGCAGCGTAGAGGGGGTCCAGCCCCAGCATTTT
>TRBJ1-2|NA|NA|TRBV5-8
CASSLGQRYGYTF
TGTGCCAGCAGCTTGGGCCAGCGATATGGCTACACCTTC
>TRBJ1-2|NA|TRBD1|TRBV5-1
CASSWRTGGDGYTF
TGCGCCAGCAGCTGGAGGACAGGAGGAGATGGCTACACCTTC